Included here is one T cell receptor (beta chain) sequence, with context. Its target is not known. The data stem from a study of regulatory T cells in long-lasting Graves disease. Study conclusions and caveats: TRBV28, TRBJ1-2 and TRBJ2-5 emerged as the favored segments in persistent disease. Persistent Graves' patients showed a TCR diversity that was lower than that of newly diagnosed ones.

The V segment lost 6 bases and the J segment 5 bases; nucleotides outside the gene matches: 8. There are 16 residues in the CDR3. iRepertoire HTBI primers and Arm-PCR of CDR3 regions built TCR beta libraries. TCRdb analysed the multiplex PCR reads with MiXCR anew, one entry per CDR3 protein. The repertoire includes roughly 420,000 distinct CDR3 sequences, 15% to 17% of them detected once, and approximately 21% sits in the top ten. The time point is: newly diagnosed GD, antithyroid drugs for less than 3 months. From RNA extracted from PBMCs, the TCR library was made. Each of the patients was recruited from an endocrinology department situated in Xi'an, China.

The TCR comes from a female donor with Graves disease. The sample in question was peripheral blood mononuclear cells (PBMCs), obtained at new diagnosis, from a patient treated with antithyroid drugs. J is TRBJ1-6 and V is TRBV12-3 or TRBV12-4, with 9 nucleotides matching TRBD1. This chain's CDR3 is CASRPQDRGNNSPLHF. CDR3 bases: TGTGCCAGCAGGCCCCAGGACAGGGGAAATAATTCACCCCTCCACTTT.